Below, 25 T cell receptor beta chains from the same sample are listed, as sequenced in a study of blood T cell repertoires in COVID-19. TCRdb's copy holds only in-frame clones and misses some; the assay was immunoSEQ multiplex PCR. The repertoire holds fewer than 300,000 clones, with less than 90% as singletons. Material: peripheral blood. Source of these receptors: a woman aged 25 to 39 with COVID-19, enrolled during active disease.

The gene calls are TRBV10-3 and TRBJ2-7, with a possible D match to TRBD2 (6 bases). The CDR3 is 15 amino acids. The V end was cut by 5 bases, the J end by 4 bases, with 18 bases between. Germline-derived CDR1 and CDR2 are ENHRY and SYGVKD. The CDR3 DNA sequence: TGTGCCATCAGTCCCGCAGGCGGGACGCAATACGAGCAGTACTTC. Translated, it gives CAISPAGGTQYEQYF.

This clone has more than one count but fewer than ten. The chain carries TRBV20-1 and TRBJ2-1, with 12 bases that match TRBD2. The J segment lost 7 bases and the V segment lost 3 bases, leaving 7 bases of the junction unmatched. In germline, CDR1 is DFQATT, CDR2 SNEGSKA (reference sequence). This CDR3 spans 15 amino acids. For the CDR3, the DNA is TGCAGTGCTAGTCGGACTAGCGGGGTTGGGAATGAGCAGTTCTTC. Protein: CSASRTSGVGNEQFF.

The chain recombines TRBV6-5 with TRBJ1-1; 9 bases are a match to TRBD1. The CDR3 totals 15 residues. CDR1 and CDR2 (germline): MNHEY, SVGAGI. V lost 6 bases and J lost 5; bases outside the gene matches: 10. CDR3 DNA sequence: TGTGCCAGCAGACGCATGACAGGGGGGGTTACTGAAGCTTTCTTT. Translated, it gives CASRRMTGGVTEAFF.

The V call is TRBV7-2, the J call TRBJ1-1; TRBD1 aligns across 8 bases. The CDR3 is 14 amino acids. Germline values: CDR1 SGHTA, CDR2 FQGNSA. The trim removed 5 bases at V and 1 base at J, leaving 3 bases unmatched. The CDR3 loop reads CASSKQGGNTEAFF. The DNA of the CDR3 is TGTGCCAGCAGCAAACAGGGGGGGAACACTGAAGCTTTCTTT.

The CDR3 coding sequence is TGTGCCAGCAGTTCGACCCCCTGGGGAGTGAACACTGAAGCTTTCTTT. The encoded protein is CASSSTPWGVNTEAFF. J is TRBJ1-1 and V is TRBV6-5; D unclear. Germline CDR1 is MNHEY and CDR2 is SVGAGI. V was pared by 4 bases and J by 0 bases, with 15 bases between. This CDR3 has 16 amino acids.

On this clone: The sample has other DNA sequences that encode this CDR3 too. The V gene is TRBV12-3 or TRBV12-4, the J gene TRBJ2-7; 8 bases fit TRBD2. This CDR3 has 12 amino acids. The trim removed 6 bases at V and 9 bases at J, leaving 7 bases unmatched. This CDR3 is CASSPTSGGQYF. In DNA, the CDR3 is TGTGCCAGCAGCCCTACTAGCGGAGGGCAGTACTTC.

CDR3 in amino acids: CASSPRAGGPGEQYF. CDR3 DNA sequence: TGTGCCAGCAGCCCTAGAGCGGGGGGGCCTGGCGAGCAGTACTTC. The chain has TRBV5-5 and TRBJ2-7; 10 bases are shared with TRBD2. V shed 4 bases and J 6 bases; nucleotides not matched to a gene: 10. Germline assignment: CDR1 SGHKS and CDR2 YYEKEE (reference sequence). The CDR3 has 15 residues. Based on the CDR3 plus reference TRBV5-5 and TRBJ2-7, the full variable domain is DAGVTQSPTHLIKTRGQQVTLRCSPISGHKSVSWYQQVLGQGPQFIFQYYEKEERGRGNFPDRFSARQFPNYSSELNVNALLLGDSALYLCASSPRAGGPGEQYFGPGTRLTVT.

J is TRBJ1-2 and V is TRBV27; D perhaps matches TRBD1 (6 bases). Germline V lookup: CDR1 MNHEY, CDR2 SMNVEV (reference sequence). The germline V and J ends were trimmed by 6 bases and 5 bases, with 13 bases remaining between them. The CDR3 extends over 13 amino acids. The DNA of the CDR3 is TGTGCCAGCAGCGGAGCAGGGGAATATGGCTACACCTTC. Protein: CASSGAGEYGYTF.

This clone was observed a single time. The rearrangement uses TRBV5-4 and TRBJ2-3, with TRBD1 identical over 10 bases. CDR3 length: 15 residues. Germline V CDR1 and CDR2: SGHNT, YYREEE (reference sequence). J lost 0 bases, V lost 7 bases, and 5 bases had no gene match. CDR3 amino acids: CASWGGQGSTDTQYF. CDR3 nucleotides: TGTGCCAGCTGGGGGGGACAGGGGAGCACAGATACGCAGTATTTT.

The chain combines TRBV15 with TRBJ1-5, with D possibly TRBD1 on 5 matching bases. This CDR3 has 14 residues. The germline CDR1 and CDR2 sequences are LNHNV and YYDKDF (reference sequence). Between the trimmed V and J ends, which lost 1 base and 7 bases, there was a span of 11 bases. CDR3 DNA sequence: TGTGCCACCAGCAGAGGGGGGGGGACGCAGCCCCAGCATTTT. It encodes CATSRGGGTQPQHF.

The V gene is TRBV6-1, the J gene TRBJ2-5; TRBD1 matches 7 bases. With V trimmed by 4 bases and J by 0 bases, 11 bases remained unmatched. Germline V gene sequence: CDR1 MNHNS, CDR2 SASEGT. CDR3 length: 17 amino acids. The CDR3 here is CASSGWGQKSYQETQYF. The CDR3 bases are TGTGCCAGCAGTGGGTGGGGACAGAAGTCGTACCAAGAGACCCAGTACTTC.

In DNA, the CDR3 is TGCAGCGTCTCCGGGACAGGGCTCTTTGGCTACACCTTC. It specifies CSVSGTGLFGYTF. The chain links TRBV29-1 to TRBJ1-2; TRBD1 aligns across 9 bases. CDR1 and CDR2 from the germline V gene are SQVTM and ANQGSEA. J lost 7 bases, V lost 6 bases, and 9 bases had no gene match. The CDR3 totals 13 residues.

This rearrangement joins TRBV5-1 to TRBJ2-1; 8 bases are shared with TRBD1. This CDR3 region has 16 residues. V dropped 4 bases and J dropped 7; count of bases not matched to a gene: 13. Germline CDR1 SGHRS, CDR2 YFSETQ. The CDR3 region is CASSLPFSGGLNEQFF. CDR3 DNA sequence: TGCGCCAGCAGCCTACCTTTCTCAGGGGGCCTGAATGAGCAGTTCTTC.

The chain couples TRBV6-5 to TRBJ1-1; 7 positions agree with TRBD1. Per the germline V gene, CDR1 is MNHEY and CDR2 is SVGAGI. V lost 6 bases and J lost 0; bases outside the gene matches: 7. This CDR3 contains 15 residues. The CDR3 spells CASSRQGTMNTEAFF. The CDR3 DNA reads as TGTGCCAGCAGCAGACAGGGAACCATGAACACTGAAGCTTTCTTT.

The V gene is TRBV6-5, the J gene TRBJ2-1; perhaps TRBD1 as D (5 bases). CDR1 is MNHEY and CDR2 is SVGAGI in the germline V gene. CDR3 size: 15 residues. V was shortened by 7 bases and J by 7 bases, with 20 bases between the two germline ends. The CDR3 nucleotides are TGTGCCAGCACTCCCCAGGGCCCGTCACCGAATGAGCAGTTCTTC. It yields the protein CASTPQGPSPNEQFF.

The rearrangement joins TRBV19 to TRBJ2-3; 7 positions agree with TRBD1. In germline, CDR1 is LNHDA, CDR2 SQIVND (reference sequence). The length of the CDR3 is 11 residues. The V segment lost 6 bases and the J segment 8 bases; nucleotides outside the gene matches: 2. CDR3 in DNA: TGTGCCAGTAGGGCAGGGGGTACGCAGTATTTT. Translating it yields CASRAGGTQYF.

The rearrangement links TRBV5-5 to TRBJ1-4, with D perhaps TRBD1 (6 bases). Trimming cost V 0 bases and J 13 bases, with 7 bases left between them. This CDR3 comprises 11 residues. Germline CDR1 and CDR2: SGHKS and YYEKEE (reference sequence). In DNA, the CDR3 is TGTGCCAGCAGCTTGGGGGGGCTACTGTTTTTT. Translated: CASSLGGLLFF.

The V gene is TRBV7-2, the J gene TRBJ2-5; 8 bases agree with TRBD1. This CDR3 contains 15 residues. The V segment lost 2 bases and the J segment 5 bases; nucleotides outside the gene matches: 7. Germline CDR1 and CDR2: SGHTA and FQGNSA. The CDR3 spells CASSLSGQEWETQYF. The CDR3 DNA reads as TGTGCCAGCAGCTTATCGGGACAGGAGTGGGAGACCCAGTACTTC.

V is TRBV12-3 or TRBV12-4 and J is TRBJ2-2, with a tentative D call TRBD1 (5 bases). The CDR3 covers 11 residues. V dropped 6 bases and J dropped 9 bases, with 8 bases sitting between them. The CDR3 region has the DNA TGTGCCAGCAGGGGGCCCAGGGAGCTGTTTTTT. It specifies CASRGPRELFF.

The chain uses TRBV6-5 and TRBJ1-6, with no clear D. Germline V gives CDR1 MNHEY, CDR2 SVGAGI. This CDR3 is built from 15 residues. V lost 6 bases and J lost 0, with 9 bases in between. The CDR3 reads CASRPSSSYNSPLHF. The CDR3 nucleotides are TGTGCCAGCAGGCCGTCGAGCTCCTATAATTCACCCCTCCACTTT.

The gene calls are TRBV10-3 and TRBJ2-5; D is ambiguous. The CDR3 length is 15 residues. With 3 bases removed from V and 2 bases from J, the gap between germline ends came to 13 bases. Germline assignment: CDR1 ENHRY and CDR2 SYGVKD. CDR3 DNA: TGTGCCATCAGTGATCCGGTGGGCCTACAAGAGACCCAGTACTTC. It specifies CAISDPVGLQETQYF.

The gene calls are TRBV14 and TRBJ2-1; TRBD2 is a possible D gene (5 bases). There are 14 residues in the CDR3. Trimming shortened V by 3 bases and J by 0 bases, and 6 bases separated the two germline ends. CDR1 is SGHDN, CDR2 FVKESK, per germline. The chain's CDR3 is CASSQDFSYNEQFF. CDR3 coding DNA: TGTGCCAGCAGCCAGGACTTCTCCTACAATGAGCAGTTCTTC.

The chain is built from TRBV5-4 and TRBJ2-7, with 15 bases identical to TRBD2. This CDR3 has 16 amino acids. Germline V CDR1 and CDR2: SGHNT, YYREEE (reference sequence). V was clipped by 4 bases and J by 3 bases; unmatched bases: 5. CDR3 DNA sequence: TGTGCCAGCAGCAAGGGACTAGCGGGGGGTTTCTACGAGCAGTACTTC. Translation gives CASSKGLAGGFYEQYF.

The rearrangement joins TRBV30 to TRBJ1-5, with D unclear. CDR1 GTSNPN and CDR2 SVGIG come from the germline V gene (reference sequence). The CDR3 loop spans 14 amino acids. The V gene lost 5 bases and the J gene lost 0 bases, with 11 bases spanning the gap. CDR3 bases: TGTGCCTGGGGGCGGCCCTATAGCAATCAGCCCCAGCATTTT. Its protein product is CAWGRPYSNQPQHF.

This clone was recorded only once. The chain is built from TRBV14 and TRBJ1-1; D might be TRBD1 (6 bases). Per the germline V gene, CDR1 is SGHDN and CDR2 is FVKESK. The ends were cut back, 2 bases at V and 5 bases at J, with 9 bases in the middle. CDR3 length: 13 amino acids. The CDR3 sequence: CASSQQGYTEAFF. CDR3 bases: TGTGCCAGCAGCCAACAGGGGTATACTGAAGCTTTCTTT.